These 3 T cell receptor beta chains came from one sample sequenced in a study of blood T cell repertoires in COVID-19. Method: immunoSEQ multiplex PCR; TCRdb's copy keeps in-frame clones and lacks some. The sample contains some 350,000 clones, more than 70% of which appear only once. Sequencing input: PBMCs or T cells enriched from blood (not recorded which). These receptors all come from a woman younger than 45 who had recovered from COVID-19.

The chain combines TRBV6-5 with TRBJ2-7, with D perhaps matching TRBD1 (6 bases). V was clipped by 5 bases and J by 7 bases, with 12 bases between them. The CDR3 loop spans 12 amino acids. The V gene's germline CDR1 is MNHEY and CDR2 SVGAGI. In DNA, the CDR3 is TGTGCCAGCAGTATGGGGGCAGGGGAGCAGTACTTC. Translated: CASSMGAGEQYF.

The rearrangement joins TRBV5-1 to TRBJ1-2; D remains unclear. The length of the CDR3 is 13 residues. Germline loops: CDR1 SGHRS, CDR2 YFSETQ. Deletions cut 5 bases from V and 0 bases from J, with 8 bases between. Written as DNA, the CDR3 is TGCGCCAGCAGAGGAGGTACTAACTATGGCTACACCTTC. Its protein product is CASRGGTNYGYTF.

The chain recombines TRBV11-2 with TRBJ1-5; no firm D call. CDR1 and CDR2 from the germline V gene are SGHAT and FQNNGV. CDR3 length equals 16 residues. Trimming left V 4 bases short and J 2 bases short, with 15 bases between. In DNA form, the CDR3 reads TGTGCCAGCAGCTCGTACCGGGGTGTTGGCAATCAGCCCCAGCATTTT. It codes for CASSSYRGVGNQPQHF.